One sample yielded the 7 T cell receptor beta chains listed below, sequenced in a study of breast tumors, draining lymph nodes, adjacent tissues. MiXCR, applied by TCRdb to the multiplex PCR reads, yields one record per CDR3 protein. The sample shows about 230,000 distinct CDR3 sequences, 32% of them seen only once. Axillary draining lymph nodes of breast cancer patients supplied the node samples. The specimen sequenced was axillary lymph node tissue. These receptors were collected from a female donor with breast cancer. Some clones in this sample may be carry-over from other donors' samples.

This clonotype was seen ten or more times. The genes are TRBV5-8 and TRBJ2-2; D unclear. The CDR3 is made up of 14 amino acids. V lost 0 bases and J 3 bases, leaving 6 bases between the germline ends. In germline, CDR1 is SGHTS, CDR2 YDEGEE. The CDR3 is CASSLGVDTGELFF. CDR3 DNA sequence: TGTGCCAGCAGCTTGGGGGTAGACACCGGGGAGCTGTTTTTT.

V is TRBV4-2 and J is TRBJ2-1, with 7 bases lining up with TRBD2. The CDR3 has 15 amino acids. The V and J ends lost 4 bases and 9 bases, in that order; junction bases with no gene match: 12. The V gene's germline CDR1 is LGHNA and CDR2 YNFKEQ. In DNA, the CDR3 is TGTGCCAGCAGCCTCGGGACTGGCGGGAGCGTTGAGCAGTTCTTC. Amino acids: CASSLGTGGSVEQFF.

This clonotype was detected a few times. This sequence may be a read error, since a much larger clone differs from it by one base. V and J are TRBV11-3 and TRBJ2-7; TRBD2 aligns across 10 bases. The V gene's germline CDR1 is SGHNT and CDR2 YENEEA. Trimming cost V 2 bases and J 2 bases; bases outside gene matches: 6. The CDR3 consists of 16 residues. The CDR3 spells CASSLLAGATTYEQYF. As DNA, the CDR3 is TGTGCCAGCAGCTTACTAGCGGGAGCGACAACCTACGAGCAGTACTTC.

Many counts were recorded for this clonotype. The chain joins TRBV20-1 to TRBJ2-5; D is undetermined. The CDR3 has 15 amino acids. The germline CDR1 and CDR2 sequences are DFQATT and SNEGSKA (reference sequence). Trimming took 1 base from V and 2 from J, leaving 14 bases between them. The DNA for the CDR3 is TGCAGTGCTAGAGGATCCGGCGGCTCACAAGAGACCCAGTACTTC. Translated, it gives CSARGSGGSQETQYF.

The rearrangement joins TRBV6-5 to TRBJ1-6, with D possibly being TRBD1 (5 bases). From germline, CDR1 is MNHEY and CDR2 SVGAGI. The CDR3 totals 17 residues. Trimming pared 6 bases from V and 9 bases from J, leaving 24 bases between. This CDR3 is CASRPVSNGGEGSPLHF. DNA for the CDR3: TGTGCCAGCAGACCCGTGAGTAACGGGGGAGAAGGTTCACCCCTCCACTTT.

The V and J genes are TRBV7-3 and TRBJ1-6; D gene ambiguous. Deletions cut 2 bases from V and 10 bases from J, with 15 bases between. Germline loops: CDR1 SGHTA, CDR2 FQGTGA. The CDR3 is 15 amino acids. This CDR3 reads CASSLVGDGNSPLHF. Written as DNA, the CDR3 is TGTGCCAGCAGCTTAGTTGGGGATGGGAACTCACCCCTCCACTTT.

The sample holds many counts of this clonotype. The chain links TRBV5-1 to TRBJ2-7, with D possibly TRBD2 on 5 matching bases. The germline V gene encodes CDR1 SGHRS and CDR2 YFSETQ. Trimming left V 0 bases short and J 0 bases short, with 10 bases between. The length of the CDR3 is 15 residues. The DNA of the CDR3 is TGCGCCAGCAGCTTGGGCCCAGCGGACTCCTACGAGCAGTACTTC. It yields the protein CASSLGPADSYEQYF.